A single sample gave rise to the 18 T cell receptor beta chains below, sequenced in a study of cytomegalovirus exposure and HLA in healthy donors. Repertoires were generated with immunoSEQ multiplex PCR, while TCRdb's copy carries only in-frame clones and drops some. Among 90,000 to 130,000 clones, more than 75% were seen once, and the ten largest hold 1.4%. What was sequenced was PBMCs. These TCRs come from a woman in her 30s in good health and CMV-seropositive.

The genes are TRBV5-4 and TRBJ2-2; no definite D call. The CDR3 has 14 amino acids. The V gene lost 0 bases and the J gene lost 2 bases, with 5 bases spanning the gap. CDR1 is SGHNT, CDR2 YYREEE, per germline (reference sequence). The CDR3 region has the DNA TGTGCCAGCAGCTTGGCCCCTAACACCGGGGAGCTGTTTTTT. Protein: CASSLAPNTGELFF.

The chain uses TRBV5-6 and TRBJ2-5; TRBD2 matches at 8 bases. The CDR3 runs 14 residues. After removal of 2 bases from V and 3 bases from J, the junction contained 3 bases not matched to a gene. CDR1 is SGHDT, CDR2 YYEEEE, per germline. The CDR3 DNA is TGTGCCAGCAGCTTCCAAGCGGGGGAAGAGACCCAGTACTTC. This gives the protein CASSFQAGEETQYF.

This chain joins TRBV15 and TRBJ2-5, with D possibly TRBD2 on 7 matching bases. V shed 1 base and J shed 5 bases, with 11 bases lying between them. Germline lookup yields CDR1 LNHNV and CDR2 YYDKDF (reference sequence). This CDR3 has 14 amino acids. The CDR3 sequence is CATSRGGGRETQYF. The CDR3 coding sequence is TGTGCCACCAGCAGAGGGGGGGGCCGGGAGACCCAGTACTTC.

This chain joins TRBV27 and TRBJ1-1; D is unresolved. The V and J ends lost 5 bases and 0 bases respectively, with 19 bases between them. There are 17 residues in the CDR3. Germline values: CDR1 MNHEY, CDR2 SMNVEV (reference sequence). CDR3 sequence (DNA): TGTGCCAGCAGTGCCTTTTCTGGGCACGGAATGAACACTGAAGCTTTCTTT. Translating it yields CASSAFSGHGMNTEAFF.

This chain uses TRBV5-4 with TRBJ1-1, with D unclear. V lost 4 bases and J 4 bases, leaving 17 bases between the germline ends. This CDR3 comprises 15 residues. Germline V CDR1 and CDR2: SGHNT, YYREEE (reference sequence). This CDR3 is CASSSRRRGITEAFF. In DNA, the CDR3 is TGTGCCAGCAGCAGTCGGAGACGCGGGATCACTGAAGCTTTCTTT.

This chain connects TRBV23-1 to TRBJ2-5, with no clear D. TRBV23-1 is treated as an ORF (open reading frame) with a function not yet certain. Trimming stripped 6 bases from V and 2 bases from J, with 16 bases between. The length of the CDR3 is 15 residues. The CDR3 region has the DNA TGCGCCAGCAGCCCACACAGCAAGTCACAAGAGACCCAGTACTTC. Translating it yields CASSPHSKSQETQYF.

This sequence joins TRBV2 and TRBJ1-4; D unresolved. The V and J ends lost 7 bases and 3 bases respectively, with 12 bases between them. The CDR3 runs to 14 residues. Germline V gene sequence: CDR1 SNHLY, CDR2 FYNNEI. CDR3 in amino acids: CASIGDGSNEKLFF. The CDR3 nucleotides read TGTGCCAGCATTGGAGATGGGTCTAATGAAAAACTGTTTTTT.

The chain joins TRBV7-9 to TRBJ2-7; 7 bases agree with TRBD2. The CDR3 covers 13 residues. The V segment lost 1 base and the J segment 6 bases; nucleotides outside the gene matches: 3. Looked up from germline, CDR1 is SEHNR and CDR2 is FQNEAQ (reference sequence). This CDR3 is CASSLGGSSEQYF. In nucleotides, the CDR3 is TGTGCCAGCAGCTTAGGCGGGAGTAGCGAGCAGTACTTC.

The chain has TRBV19 and TRBJ1-2; 7 nucleotides align to TRBD1. V lost 6 bases and J lost 6; bases outside the gene matches: 13. Germline CDR1 is LNHDA and CDR2 is SQIVND (reference sequence). The CDR3 runs 15 residues. For the CDR3, the DNA is TGTGCCAGTAGCGATACAGGGGTTGGGCTTAATGGCTACACCTTC. Translating gives CASSDTGVGLNGYTF.

V and J are TRBV25-1 and TRBJ1-3; 10 nucleotides agree with TRBD1. Germline CDR1 is MGHDK and CDR2 is SYGVNS. The CDR3 runs to 17 residues. V lost 1 base, J lost 4 bases, and 7 bases stayed unmatched. CDR3 sequence (DNA): TGTGCCAGCAGTGAATCCAGAATGGGACAGGGGGGAAACACCATATATTTT. As protein: CASSESRMGQGGNTIYF. Supplemented by reference TRBV25-1 and TRBJ1-3, the full variable domain reads EADIYQTPRYLVIGTGKKITLECSQTMGHDKMYWYQQDPGMELHLIHYSYGVNSTEKGDLSSESTVSRIRTEHFPLTLESARPSHTSQYLCASSESRMGQGGNTIYFGEGSWLTVV.

This chain uses TRBV27 with TRBJ2-1, with TRBD2 as a possible D gene (6 bases). Trimming took 4 bases from V and 7 from J, leaving 20 bases between them. The CDR3 is 16 residues long. CDR1 MNHEY and CDR2 SMNVEV come from the germline V gene (reference sequence). CDR3 loop: CASSSPSGGTGNEQFF. The CDR3 nucleotides are TGTGCCAGCAGTTCCCCCTCCGGCGGGACTGGGAATGAGCAGTTCTTC.

The chain recombines TRBV7-2 with TRBJ2-3; D is unclear. The CDR3 contains 12 residues. V dropped 5 bases and J dropped 6 bases, with 9 bases sitting between them. The germline V gene encodes CDR1 SGHTA and CDR2 FQGNSA. The chain's CDR3 is CASSPPVDTQYF. The CDR3 DNA reads as TGTGCCAGCAGCCCCCCTGTTGATACGCAGTATTTT. Full variable domain (outside the CDR3, taken from reference TRBV7-2 and TRBJ2-3): GAGVSQSPSNKVTEKGKDVELRCDPISGHTALYWYRQSLGQGLEFLIYFQGNSAPDKSGLPSDRFSAERTGGSVSTLTIQRTQQEDSAVYLCASSPPVDTQYFGPGTRLTVL.

This clone has only one observation. The chain is built from TRBV9 and TRBJ1-4; TRBD1 is a possible D gene (5 bases). The germline V and J ends were trimmed by 4 bases and 8 bases, with 15 bases remaining between them. In germline, CDR1 is SGDLS, CDR2 YYNGEE. The CDR3 consists of 14 residues. The CDR3 here is CASSPPEGSEKLFF. The CDR3 DNA follows: TGTGCCAGCAGCCCGCCGGAGGGGTCAGAAAAACTGTTTTTT.

The chain recombines TRBV6-5 with TRBJ2-2, with D possibly TRBD1 on 5 matching bases. The CDR3 contains 16 residues. The V gene lost 0 bases and the J gene lost 2 bases, with 10 bases spanning the gap. Germline CDR1 and CDR2: MNHEY and SVGAGI. This CDR3 is CASSYSTDSNTGELFF. In nucleotides, the CDR3 is TGTGCCAGCAGTTACTCGACAGATTCCAACACCGGGGAGCTGTTTTTT.

The CDR3 DNA reads TGTGCCAGCAGCCAAGTTGTGTTAGTTGGGGGGTCGAGCAATCAGCCCCAGCATTTT. Translated, it gives CASSQVVLVGGSSNQPQHF. The rearrangement links TRBV4-2 to TRBJ1-5, with D possibly TRBD1 on 5 matching bases. V was pared by 1 base and J by 1 base, with 20 bases between. This CDR3 is 19 amino acids long. Germline CDR1 and CDR2: LGHNA and YNFKEQ.

V gene TRBV4-3 combines with J gene TRBJ1-1; possibly TRBD1 for D (5 bases). CDR3 length equals 19 residues. Germline CDR1 reads LGHNA; CDR2 reads YSLEER. V gave up 1 base and J gave up 5 bases, with 26 bases separating them. Here the CDR3 DNA reads TGCGCCAGCAGCCAAGTCAGTGGGGGGGAGAGTTGGAACGAAACTGAAGCTTTCTTT. Its translation: CASSQVSGGESWNETEAFF.

As to this clone: The sample holds other DNA sequences that translate to the same CDR3. V and J are TRBV2 and TRBJ2-5, with a tentative D call TRBD1 (5 bases). Trimming shortened V by 4 bases and J by 3 bases, and 6 bases separated the two germline ends. The CDR3 consists of 12 residues. Looked up from germline, CDR1 is SNHLY and CDR2 is FYNNEI. CDR3 loop: CASSVREETQYF. DNA for the CDR3: TGTGCCAGCAGTGTCAGGGAAGAGACCCAGTACTTC. Together with reference TRBV2 and TRBJ2-5, the CDR3 gives the full variable domain: EPEVTQTPSHQVTQMGQEVILRCVPISNHLYFYWYRQILGQKVEFLVSFYNNEISEKSEIFDDQFSVERPDGSNFTLKIRSTKLEDSAMYFCASSVREETQYFGPGTRLLVL.

The rearrangement uses TRBV6-5 and TRBJ2-6, with a tentative D call TRBD1 (5 bases). The CDR3 is 16 residues long. Germline CDR1 is MNHEY and CDR2 is SVGAGI. Trimming cost V 4 bases and J 2 bases, with 12 bases left between them. CDR3: CASSLRRGAGANVLTF. The CDR3 DNA reads TGTGCCAGCAGTTTACGAAGGGGCGCTGGGGCCAACGTCCTGACTTTC.